These 9 T cell receptor beta chains were all obtained from the same sample, sequenced in a study of beta chain features in type 1 diabetes. Expressed TCRB transcripts were sequenced after all isolated RNA was converted to cDNA. Only in-frame clones appear in the TCRdb table, and some are missing; sequencing was by immunoSEQ multiplex PCR. The sample has 300,000 to 450,000 clones; around an eighth are singletons. Material for sequencing was naive CD4+ T cells from blood. All receptors come from a young man in good health.

This clone has just a few counts. This chain links TRBV7-3 with TRBJ2-3; 7 bases match TRBD1. V was pared by 7 bases and J by 3 bases, with 4 bases of the junction left unmatched. Germline loops: CDR1 SGHTA, CDR2 FQGTGA. This CDR3 has 13 residues. CDR3 sequence: CASTEGATDTQYF. CDR3 bases: TGTGCCAGCACCGAGGGGGCGACAGATACGCAGTATTTT. Using reference TRBV7-3 and TRBJ2-3 for the parts outside the CDR3, the full variable domain is GAGVSQTPSNKVTEKGKYVELRCDPISGHTALYWYRQSLGQGPEFLIYFQGTGAADDSGLPNDRFFAVRPEGSVSTLKIQRTERGDSAVYLCASTEGATDTQYFGPGTRLTVL.

V is TRBV23-1 and J is TRBJ2-4; the match to TRBD1 covers 8 bases. TRBV23-1 is noted as an ORF with a role that remains uncertain. Trimming at V came to 1 base and at J to 0 bases, leaving 11 bases not matched to a gene. CDR3 length: 19 residues. The CDR3 is CASSQYKPGGFVAKNIQYF. The CDR3 bases are TGCGCCAGCAGTCAATACAAGCCAGGGGGCTTCGTAGCCAAAAACATTCAGTACTTC.

In its sample, this clone was seen a few times. This chain uses TRBV7-2 with TRBJ2-1; maybe TRBD2 (6 bases). The V and J ends lost 1 base and 2 bases respectively, with 12 bases between them. CDR1 and CDR2 from the germline V gene are SGHTA and FQGNSA. The CDR3 is 16 residues long. CDR3: CASSLVGRGTYNEQFF. The CDR3 DNA reads as TGTGCCAGCAGCTTAGTTGGCCGCGGGACCTACAATGAGCAGTTCTTC.

This chain links TRBV29-1 with TRBJ1-1; 7 nucleotides align to TRBD1. The CDR3 covers 13 residues. Germline CDR1 is SQVTM and CDR2 is ANQGSEA. Unmatched junction bases numbered 4, after V lost 2 bases and J lost 4 bases. The CDR3 protein is CSVEQGGSTEAFF. The CDR3 DNA sequence: TGCAGCGTTGAACAGGGGGGAAGCACTGAAGCTTTCTTT.

In this sample, this clone turned up a few times. The chain joins TRBV5-1 to TRBJ1-1; 8 positions agree with TRBD1. This CDR3 comprises 15 residues. Germline CDR1 and CDR2: SGHRS and YFSETQ. The junction had 9 bases not matched to a gene; V was cut back by 4 bases and J by 4 bases. The CDR3, as DNA: TGCGCCAGCAGCCCAACAACAGGGGGGATCACTGAAGCTTTCTTT. The encoded protein is CASSPTTGGITEAFF. The full variable domain, with the rest looked up from reference TRBV5-1 and TRBJ1-1, is KAGVTQTPRYLIKTRGQQVTLSCSPISGHRSVSWYQQTPGQGLQFLFEYFSETQRNKGNFPGRFSGRQFSNSRSEMNVSTLELGDSALYLCASSPTTGGITEAFFGQGTRLTVV.

V and J are TRBV6-5 and TRBJ1-3, with D perhaps matching TRBD1 (5 bases). The germline V gene encodes CDR1 MNHEY and CDR2 SVGAGI. V lost 1 base to trimming and J lost 9 bases, with 16 bases between them. The CDR3 spans 15 residues. The DNA for the CDR3 is TGTGCCAGCAGTTACTTGGGGGGAGGCGGCGGCACCATATATTTT. Translated, it gives CASSYLGGGGGTIYF.

The chain links TRBV19 to TRBJ1-1; D gene unclear. V lost 1 base to trimming and J lost 6 bases, with 9 bases between them. The CDR3 contains 13 residues. Per germline, CDR1 LNHDA and CDR2 SQIVND (reference sequence). This CDR3 reads CASSIGSGAEAFF. CDR3 coding DNA: TGTGCCAGTAGTATAGGGTCGGGTGCTGAAGCTTTCTTT.

The CDR3 DNA reads TGTGCCTGGAGTCGACAGCTGAATGAAGCTTTCTTT. Its protein product is CAWSRQLNEAFF. The gene calls are TRBV30 and TRBJ1-1, with D perhaps matching TRBD1 (5 bases). The V end lost 2 bases, the J end lost 7 bases, and 11 bases lay between the germline ends. Germline V gene lookup returns CDR1 GTSNPN and CDR2 SVGIG (reference sequence). CDR3 length: 12 residues.

Only a few counts were recorded for this clone. This rearrangement joins TRBV6-6 to TRBJ2-7, with D possibly being TRBD1 (5 bases). This CDR3 region has 15 residues. Trimming stripped 6 bases from V and 3 bases from J, with 18 bases between. The germline gives CDR1 MNHNY, CDR2 SVGAGI (reference sequence). The CDR3 nucleotides read TGTGCCAGCAGCCCTACCCCCTCAGGGTTCTACGAGCAGTACTTC. Translated: CASSPTPSGFYEQYF.